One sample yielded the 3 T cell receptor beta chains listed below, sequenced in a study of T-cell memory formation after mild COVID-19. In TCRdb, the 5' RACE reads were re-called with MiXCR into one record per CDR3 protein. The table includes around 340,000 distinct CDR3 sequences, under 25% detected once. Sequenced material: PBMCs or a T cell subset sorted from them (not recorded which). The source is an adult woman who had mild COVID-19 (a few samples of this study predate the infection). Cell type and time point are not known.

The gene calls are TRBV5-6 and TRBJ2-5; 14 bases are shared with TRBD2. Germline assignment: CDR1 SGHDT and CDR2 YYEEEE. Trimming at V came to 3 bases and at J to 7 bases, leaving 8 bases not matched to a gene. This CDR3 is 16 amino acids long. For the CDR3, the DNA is TGTGCCAGCAGCTCCAGACTAGCGGGAGGGCGATTGACCCAGTACTTC. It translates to CASSSRLAGGRLTQYF.

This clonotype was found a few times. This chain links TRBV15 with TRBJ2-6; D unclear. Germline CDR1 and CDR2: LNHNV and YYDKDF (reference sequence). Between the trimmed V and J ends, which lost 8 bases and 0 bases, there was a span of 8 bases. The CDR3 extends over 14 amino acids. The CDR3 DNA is TGTGCCACCGCGAGCGACTCTGGGGCCAACGTCCTGACTTTC. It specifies CATASDSGANVLTF.

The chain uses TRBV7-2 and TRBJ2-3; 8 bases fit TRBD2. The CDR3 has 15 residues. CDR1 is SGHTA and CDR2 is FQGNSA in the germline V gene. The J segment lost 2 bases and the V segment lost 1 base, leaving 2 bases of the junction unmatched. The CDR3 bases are TGTGCCAGCAGCTTAGAGCGGGGGATCACAGATACGCAGTATTTT. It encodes CASSLERGITDTQYF.